This T cell receptor (beta chain) was sequenced during a study of blood T cells in healthy people across ages (dated by TCRdb to the mid-2010s). Regarding the complete study: Template switching captured roughly one uniquely barcoded TCR beta cDNA molecule per two T cells in model experiments. The donors were divided into four age groups: young (average approximately 17 years), middle-aged (approximately 39), aged (approximately 62) and long-lived (82). To avoid experimental bias, donors of different ages were randomly spread across the sequencing lanes. Two additional independent replicas of 1 million unique cDNA reads from the same blood draw were analyzed for two donors (one aged 18 to 30 and one aged 80 or older). The study measured age-related changes in TCR beta repertoire diversity using deep sequencing normalized with unique cDNA molecular identifiers. General study outcomes and caveats: The long-lived group showed more naive CD4+ T cells, fewer expanded clones and increased TCR diversity than the aged group, suggesting age selection. Bulk unsorted PBMC profiling prevented conclusive comparison of naive and antigen-experienced compartments. Estimates of total diversity from one million sequenced T cells were regarded as lower bounds and underestimates. The percentage of naive T cells measured by flow cytometry correlated strongly with observed TCR beta diversity. Because donor CMV infection status was unknown, age-related changes in expanded clonotypes were potentially confounded. Observed TCR beta diversity per million T cells fell roughly linearly with age, and a significant reduction was already apparent by age roughly 40.

The donors were roughly 39 Caucasian individuals from Russia, aged roughly 6 to 100 years, who were systemically healthy. Each donor gave 9.5 to 10 milliliters of peripheral blood, drawn into EDTA-treated Vacutainer tubes. PBMCs were isolated by Ficoll-Paque density-gradient centrifugation, with at least 6 million obtained per sample. Total RNA, at least 5 micrograms per sample, was extracted from PBMCs with Trizol reagent. Naive CD45RAhigh/CD27high T cell percentages were measured by flow cytometry on a PBMC aliquot from every donor. Receptors were amplified or captured by 5' RACE. Sequencing instrument: Illumina HiSeq 2500. A second 7 to 11 cycle PCR used a sample-barcoded 5' primer and a J-beta primer mix. Each TCR beta cDNA molecule received a unique molecular identifier from a template-switch 5' adaptor carrying 12 random nucleotides. Each sample yielded at least 3 million CDR3-containing paired-end reads. First-strand cDNA synthesis was performed from all RNA using the Mint cDNA synthesis kit, with priming by a TRBC-specific oligonucleotide. Following uracil-DNA glycosylase treatment, a first 18-cycle PCR with universal primers M1SS and BC2_uni_R was performed on all cDNA. In the original analysis: Each sample was normalized by randomly selecting 1 million high-quality reads, each carrying a distinct molecular identifier. Reads with shared molecular identifiers were discarded instead of being binned into consensus sequences. MiTCR, set to a Q25 quality threshold and the strictest error-elimination algorithm, was used for CDR3 identification, clonotype clustering and error correction. A nonparametric unseen species model using Euler transformation provided a lower-bound estimate of total TCR beta diversity. The public reads were reanalyzed by TCRdb: fastp trimming at Q25, MiXCR alignment, in-frame beta chains only. Rows with one shared CDR3 protein collapse into an entry with the most common genes and DNA. These V and J calls rely on TCRdb rather than the paper's analysis. The sample includes approximately 850,000 distinct CDR3 sequences, with more than 40% observed a single time. In total, the top ten clones hold around 21% of the sample.

This clonotype was counted between two and nine times. Its antigen remains undetermined. No base quality information exists; no much larger clone differs at one position. Including cysteine and phenylalanine, the CDR3 has 13 amino acids. The sequence is cut down to CDR3 DNA, 39 bases in frame from base 1. Trimming takes 4 bases from V and 7 bases from J, and the germline ends sit 13 bases apart. Sequences MNHEY (CDR1) and SMNVEV (CDR2) are obtained from the germline V gene (reference sequence). The sequence was obtained from a man aged 60 to 69 in good health. The sequence is built from TRBV27 and TRBJ2-5; no confident D gene assignment can be made. Sequences were obtained from blood. The CDR3 region reads CASSSPGRRTQYF. The DNA sequence reads TGTGCCAGCAGTTCCCCTGGTAGGCGGACCCAGTACTTC.